The entry below gives a single TCR beta chain sequence along with its context. The record originates from a study of blood T cell repertoires in COVID-19. Profiling relied on immunoSEQ multiplex PCR, and the TCRdb table lists in-frame clones only, not all of them. The table has about 110,000 clones, around 90% seen once; the top ten hold 4.9%. V was shortened by 5 bases and J by 4 bases, with 8 bases between the two germline ends. Looked up from germline, CDR1 is SGHAT and CDR2 is FQNNGV. The CDR3 is 13 amino acids. The clonotype originates from a man aged 40-49 years with active or convalescent COVID-19. Sequenced material: peripheral blood. The gene calls are TRBV11-2 and TRBJ2-2; D perhaps matches TRBD2 (5 bases). The CDR3 loop is CASSRGLTGELFF. The CDR3 bases are TGTGCCAGCAGCCGTGGACTCACCGGGGAGCTGTTTTTT.